The T cell receptor (beta chain) described here comes from a study of T cells in Graves' hyperthyroidism and ophthalmopathy. Germline V gene sequence: CDR1 KGHDR, CDR2 SFDVKD. Germline trimming cut 2 bases from V and 5 bases from J; bases unmatched to any gene: 6. CDR3 length: 15 residues. There were TCR beta CDR3 regions amplified from RNA transcripts. In the first-round RT-PCR of the TCR CDR3, the HTBI primer set was used. MiXCR, applied by TCRdb to the multiplex PCR reads, yields one record per CDR3 protein. The table has about 290,000 distinct CDR3 sequences, approximately 12% seen once. This receptor was obtained from a woman under 40 with Graves' hyperthyroidism that later progressed to Graves' ophthalmopathy. V is TRBV24-1 and J is TRBJ2-7, with TRBD1 matching over 9 bases. The specimen sequenced was blood. CDR3 residues: CATSDSGQGMDEQYF. The CDR3 DNA follows: TGTGCCACCAGTGATTCGGGACAGGGAATGGACGAGCAGTACTTC.